Detailed here is one TCR beta chain. Clones were read by immunoSEQ multiplex PCR, and TCRdb kept only the in-frame ones, dropping some. The table shows 9,900 or so clones, with over 75% occurring only once. This CDR3 comprises 15 residues. CDR1 is KGHSH and CDR2 is LQKENI in the germline V gene. The V end lost 4 bases, the J end lost 5 bases, and 14 bases lay between the germline ends. This specimen comes from a study of follicular helper T cells after annual influenza vaccination. The origin of this receptor is an adult who received the influenza vaccine. V usage is TRBV18 and J usage is TRBJ2-2, with D perhaps TRBD2 (6 bases). Here the sequenced sample was CXCR5- memory CD4+ T cells sorted from blood, taken 6 weeks after influenza vaccination. CDR3 amino acids: CASSLFPGETGELFF. The CDR3 DNA reads TGTGCCAGCTCACTTTTTCCGGGGGAGACCGGGGAGCTGTTTTTT.